This T cell receptor beta chain comes out of a study of CXCR3-negative and CXCR3-positive naive CD8 T cells. Of note for this clonotype: Its antigen is not identified.

UMI labels and 5' RACE were used to prepare the TRB cDNA libraries. TCRdb reanalyzed the 5' RACE reads, giving one entry per CDR3 protein sequence and no DNA. The table for this sample gives 25,000 to 35,000 distinct CDR3 sequences. Study-wide results and caveats: Naive CXCR3-negative and CXCR3-positive cells had similar TRBV-TRBJ usage; memory differed. Similarly elevated diversity marked both naive subsets, with memory CD8+ cells showing far lower diversity.

Per germline, CDR1 SGHAT and CDR2 FQNNGV. This CDR3 has 16 residues. Sequencing was carried out using memory CD8+ T cells from blood. The chain is built from TRBV11-2 and TRBJ1-5; TCRdb outputs TRBD1, but without DNA this stays unchecked. This TCR came from a human donor in good health. Some clones in this sample may be carry-over from other donors' samples. The CDR3 region is CASSSSPGGSNQPQHF. Filled out from reference TRBV11-2 and TRBJ1-5, the complete variable domain reads EAGVAQSPRYKIIEKRQSVAFWCNPISGHATLYWYQQILGQGPKLLIQFQNNGVVDDSQLPKDRFSAERLKGVDSTLKIQPAKLEDSAVYLCASSSSPGGSNQPQHFGDGTRLSIL.